Listed below are T cell receptor beta chains from one sample, sequenced in a study of Tregs in tolerant kidney transplant recipients. This table comes from immunoSEQ multiplex PCR, and its TCRdb copy is limited to in-frame clones, with some not included. The data contain some 88,000 clones, more than 90% of them singletons. Sequencing was performed on CD8+ T cells from blood. Receptors were obtained from a human donor in good health. Both conserved end residues are part of each CDR3.

14	TRBV6-5	TRBJ2-1	CASRGVRDPNEQFF
13	TRBV5-1	TRBJ2-7	CASSSDSPYEQYF
14	TRBV5-1	TRBJ2-5	CASSLVVREETQYF
16	TRBV15	TRBJ2-7	CATSRVSSGNSYEQYF
14	TRBV7-9	TRBJ1-2	CASSLGTGIYGYTF
12	TRBV13	TRBJ2-1	CASSLDGPEQFF
17	TRBV27	TRBJ2-2	CASSLLAGGRNTGELFF
13	TRBV7-6	TRBJ2-1	CASSPPGGLEQFF
14	TRBV29-1	TRBJ1-2	CSVLGTAINYGYTF
13	TRBV7-9	TRBJ2-3	CASSLSITDTQYF
13	TRBV5-4	TRBJ2-3	CASSSSGTDTQYF
14	TRBV29-1	TRBJ2-7	CSVEDLNETYEQYF
15	TRBV6-1	TRBJ1-2	CASSESAETYYGYTF
13	TRBV27	TRBJ1-4	CASSPDSREKLFF
16	TRBV6-5	TRBJ1-3	CASSYSLPLEGNTIYF
14	TRBV27	TRBJ1-1	CASSWTGINTEAFF
12	TRBV7-9	TRBJ2-7	CASSLGVYEQYF
14	TRBV4-1	TRBJ2-7	CASSQEHNSYEQYF
13	TRBV13	TRBJ1-3	CASSPLSGNTIYF
15	TRBV27	TRBJ2-2	CASRLLAGVSGELFF
14	TRBV10-3	TRBJ2-7	CAISLGSSSYEQYF
13	TRBV27	TRBJ2-5	CASSLGGGETQYF
13	TRBV9	TRBJ2-7	CASSAGTEYEQYF
11	TRBV9	TRBJ2-7	CASGSSYEQYF
16	TRBV16	TRBJ1-2	CASSQYSDRSNYGYTF
14	TRBV4-2	TRBJ1-1	CASSHGTGGAEAFF
15	TRBV5-1	TRBJ2-5	CASSLEGGYLETQYF
17	TRBV4-1	TRBJ1-1	CASSTASTTGGHTEAFF
14	TRBV4-1	TRBJ2-7	CASSQVGQGNEQYF
15	TRBV5-1	TRBJ2-3	CASSTTSGSEDTQYF
16	TRBV27	TRBJ2-5	CASSLKPWGEPRAQYF